Described below is a single T cell receptor (beta chain) sequence and its context. Its matching antigen is unknown. The source material, RNA transcripts, was used to amplify TCR beta CDR3 regions. With the HTBI primer set, the TCR CDR3 went through a first round of RT-PCR. MiXCR was run by TCRdb on the multiplex PCR reads, yielding one entry per CDR3 protein. This sample yields some 340,000 distinct CDR3 sequences, of which about an eighth are seen a single time; around 32% belongs to the top ten. Together with thyroid ultrasound, orbital computed tomography, serum thyroxine and TRAb, clinical symptoms were used for diagnoses. The CDR3 is 15 residues long. V shed 3 bases and J 6 bases; nucleotides not matched to a gene: 11. Germline CDR1 reads DFQATT; CDR2 reads SNEGSKA (reference sequence). These data come from a study of T cells in Graves' hyperthyroidism and ophthalmopathy. The study's findings and limits: Model output signaled ophthalmopathy a median about 6.3 months ahead of onset. The authors' 13 V-J model separated ophthalmopathy from stable hyperthyroidism. Blood also held most thyroid clonotypes expanded beyond 0.001.

This TCR was recovered from a woman aged 40-49 years with Graves' ophthalmopathy. The sample was blood. The V and J genes are TRBV20-1 and TRBJ2-1; 7 bases are a match to TRBD2. The CDR3 sequence: CSASATSKGGNEQFF. CDR3 DNA sequence: TGCAGTGCTAGTGCGACTAGCAAGGGAGGCAATGAGCAGTTCTTC.